Below, one T cell receptor beta chain is given with its context. Its target is not known. UMI-labeled TRB cDNA libraries were prepared by 5' RACE. TCRdb re-analyzed the 5' RACE reads; it lists each CDR3 protein once, without DNA. This sample's clone table lists around 160,000 distinct CDR3 sequences. The CDR3 runs to 17 residues. Germline V lookup: CDR1 SQVTM, CDR2 ANQGSEA. This sample was included in a study of CXCR3-negative and CXCR3-positive naive CD8 T cells. Notes on the study in general: TRB CDR3s of CXCR3-positive naive cells were more hydrophobic than those of CXCR3-negative naive cells.

This clonotype was obtained from a human donor in good health. Some clones in this sample may be carry-over from other donors' samples. This chain links TRBV29-1 with TRBJ2-3; TCRdb picks TRBD1, but there is no DNA to check that call. The sequencing input was naive CXCR3+ CD8+ T cells from blood. Subset reported: CD45RO-CCR7+CD27+CD95- naive CD8+ T cells expressing CXCR3 (TNR3+). This chain's CDR3 is CSVDLAWTGHSTDMQYF.